This T cell receptor (beta chain) appears in the sequencing data of a study of blood T cell repertoires in COVID-19. Study information: Italy, Spain and the United States were the sources of the convalescent and acute COVID-19 samples. T cells, B-cell-depleted T cells, or PBMCs supplied cDNA or gDNA.

As handled by the study authors: Amplification from reference gene primers served as the basis for estimated nucleated cell counts. Method: immunoSEQ multiplex PCR; TCRdb's copy keeps in-frame clones and lacks some. V, J and clone size were drawn from that table, and D and trimming were deduced from the DNA. Of under 300,000 clones in the sample, more than 75% were seen once. Germline lookup yields CDR1 MNHEY and CDR2 SVGEGT. Trimming at V came to 0 bases and at J to 5 bases, leaving 10 bases not matched to a gene. The CDR3 covers 18 residues. The origin of this receptor is a woman aged 65 to 85 with active or convalescent COVID-19. Specimen: peripheral blood. V and J are TRBV6-2 or TRBV6-3 and TRBJ1-6; 7 nucleotides match TRBD1. The DNA of the CDR3 is TGTGCCAGCAGTTACTCGATAGGGGGCCATCCGGATAATTCACCCCTCCACTTT. The encoded protein is CASSYSIGGHPDNSPLHF.